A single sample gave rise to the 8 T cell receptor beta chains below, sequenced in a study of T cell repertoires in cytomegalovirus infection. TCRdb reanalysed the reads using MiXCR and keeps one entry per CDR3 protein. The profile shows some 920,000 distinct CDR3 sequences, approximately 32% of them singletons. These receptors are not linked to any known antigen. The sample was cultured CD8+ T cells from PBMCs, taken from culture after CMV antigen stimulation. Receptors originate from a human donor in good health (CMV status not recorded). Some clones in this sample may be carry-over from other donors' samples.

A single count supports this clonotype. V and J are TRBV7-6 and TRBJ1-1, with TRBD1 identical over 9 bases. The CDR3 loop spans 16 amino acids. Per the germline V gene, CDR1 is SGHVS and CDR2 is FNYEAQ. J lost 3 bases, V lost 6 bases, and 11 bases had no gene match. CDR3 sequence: CASRAPGQGRDTEAFF. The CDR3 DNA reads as TGTGCCAGCAGAGCACCAGGACAGGGGAGGGACACTGAAGCTTTCTTT.

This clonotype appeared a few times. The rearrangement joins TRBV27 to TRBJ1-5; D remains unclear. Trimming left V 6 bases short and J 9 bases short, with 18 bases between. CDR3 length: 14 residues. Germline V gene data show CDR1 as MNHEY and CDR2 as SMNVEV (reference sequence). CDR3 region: CASSYGVEGRPQHF. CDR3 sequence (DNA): TGTGCCAGCAGCTATGGGGTGGAAGGCAGGCCCCAGCATTTT.

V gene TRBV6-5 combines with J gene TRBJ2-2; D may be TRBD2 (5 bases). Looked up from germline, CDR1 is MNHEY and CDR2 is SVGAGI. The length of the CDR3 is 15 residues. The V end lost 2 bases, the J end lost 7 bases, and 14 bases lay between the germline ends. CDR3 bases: TGTGCCAGCAGTTACCAGGAGGCAGTCAACGGGGAGCTGTTTTTT. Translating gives CASSYQEAVNGELFF.

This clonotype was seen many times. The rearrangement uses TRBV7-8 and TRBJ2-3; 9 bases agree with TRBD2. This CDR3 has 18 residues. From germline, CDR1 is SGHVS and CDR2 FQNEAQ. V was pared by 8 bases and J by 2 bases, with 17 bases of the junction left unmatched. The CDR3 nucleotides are TGTGCCAGCCGAGGGTCTAGCGGGGAGCCTTTTGACACAGATACGCAGTATTTT. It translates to CASRGSSGEPFDTDTQYF.

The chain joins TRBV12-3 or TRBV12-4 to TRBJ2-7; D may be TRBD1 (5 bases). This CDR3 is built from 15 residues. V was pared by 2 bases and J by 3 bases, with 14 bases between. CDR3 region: CASSLSGRVDYEQYV. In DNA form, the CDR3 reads TGTGCCAGCAGTTTATCCGGCAGGGTAGACTACGAGCAGTACGTC.

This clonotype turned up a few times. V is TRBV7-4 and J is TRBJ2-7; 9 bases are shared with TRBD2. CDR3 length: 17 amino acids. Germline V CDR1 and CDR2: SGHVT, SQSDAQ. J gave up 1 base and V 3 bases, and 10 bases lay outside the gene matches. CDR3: CASSFGLAGARSYEQYV. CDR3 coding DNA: TGTGCCAGCAGCTTCGGGTTAGCGGGGGCCCGATCCTACGAGCAGTACGTC.

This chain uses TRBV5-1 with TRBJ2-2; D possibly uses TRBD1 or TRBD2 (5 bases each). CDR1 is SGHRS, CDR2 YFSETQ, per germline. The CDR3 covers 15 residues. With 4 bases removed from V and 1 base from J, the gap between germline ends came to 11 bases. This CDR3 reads CASSPGTQNTGELFF. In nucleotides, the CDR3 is TGCGCCAGCAGCCCTGGGACGCAGAACACCGGGGAGCTGTTTTTT.

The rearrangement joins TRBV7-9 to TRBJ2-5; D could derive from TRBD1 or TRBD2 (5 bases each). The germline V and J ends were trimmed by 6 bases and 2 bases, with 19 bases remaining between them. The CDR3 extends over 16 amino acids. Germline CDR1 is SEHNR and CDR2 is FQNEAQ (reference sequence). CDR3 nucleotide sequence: TGTGCCAGCAGATGGGACGACAGCACCCCACAAGAGACCCAGTACTTC. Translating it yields CASRWDDSTPQETQYF.